The 27 T cell receptor beta chains listed next were all sequenced from one sample in a study of spatial heterogeneity in lung cancer. Time point here: blood at routine non-recurrence follow-up after resection. MiXCR, run by TCRdb on the 5' RACE reads, gives a single entry per CDR3 protein. The sample lists fewer than 45,000 distinct CDR3 sequences, 8% to 11% occurring once. This material consisted of PBMCs, taken at follow-up. These receptors were taken from a female donor with early-stage non-small cell lung cancer.

This clonotype occurred a few times. The rearrangement links TRBV19 to TRBJ2-4; D is undetermined. V was pared by 3 bases and J by 2 bases, with 11 bases between. Germline V gives CDR1 LNHDA, CDR2 SQIVND (reference sequence). This CDR3 has 15 amino acids. The CDR3 loop is CASSIAAPPKNIQYF. CDR3 DNA sequence: TGTGCCAGTAGTATCGCGGCGCCACCCAAAAACATTCAGTACTTC.

The chain has TRBV20-1 and TRBJ1-6; weak D call: TRBD1 (6 bases). The CDR3 has 13 residues. Trimming took off 3 bases at V and 4 bases at J, with 7 bases between the two ends. The V gene's germline CDR1 is DFQATT and CDR2 SNEGSKA (reference sequence). In nucleotides, the CDR3 is TGCAGTGCTAGTCAGGGGTATAATTCACCCCTCCACTTT. Its protein product is CSASQGYNSPLHF.

This clonotype turned up a few times. The chain employs TRBV2 and TRBJ2-2; no clear D. Looked up from germline, CDR1 is SNHLY and CDR2 is FYNNEI. Trimming removed 2 bases at V and 6 bases at J, with 7 bases between. The CDR3 sequence is 13 residues long. CDR3 amino acids: CASSEFAPGELFF. Written as DNA, the CDR3 is TGTGCCAGCAGTGAATTCGCGCCCGGGGAGCTGTTTTTT.

The sample holds many counts of this clonotype. The rearrangement links TRBV2 to TRBJ2-3; the match to TRBD2 covers 8 bases. The V gene end was trimmed by 8 bases and the J gene end by 1 base; junction bases not matched to a gene: 11. This CDR3 region has 16 residues. CDR1 is SNHLY, CDR2 FYNNEI, per germline. The CDR3 reads CASAKNGGAGTDTQYF. The CDR3 bases are TGTGCCAGCGCGAAGAACGGGGGGGCAGGCACAGATACGCAGTATTTT.

The chain carries TRBV6-2 or TRBV6-3 and TRBJ2-3; D is ambiguous. Germline CDR1 is MNHEY and CDR2 is SVGEGT. V was cut by 5 bases and J by 5 bases, with 5 bases left in between. The CDR3 has 11 residues. DNA for the CDR3: TGTGCCAGCAGTCCCAAAGATACGCAGTATTTT. This sequence encodes CASSPKDTQYF.

This clonotype occurred many times. This rearrangement joins TRBV12-3 or TRBV12-4 to TRBJ1-3, with D possibly TRBD1 on 5 matching bases. Trimming removed 6 bases from V and 2 bases from J, with 14 bases in between. There are 15 residues in the CDR3. CDR3 DNA sequence: TGTGCCAGCAGACCCCCGGGGGATCCTGGAAACACCATATATTTT. It translates to CASRPPGDPGNTIYF.

This clonotype appeared many times. The chain employs TRBV12-5 and TRBJ2-1; D is ambiguous. Trimming left V 5 bases short and J 2 bases short, with 4 bases between. This CDR3 is built from 12 residues. Germline CDR1 LGHNT, CDR2 FRNRAP. CDR3: CASGGPYNEQFF. The DNA for the CDR3 is TGTGCTAGTGGTGGTCCCTACAATGAGCAGTTCTTC. The entire variable domain, with the rest obtained from reference TRBV12-5 and TRBJ2-1, is as follows: DARVTQTPRHKVTEMGQEVTMRCQPILGHNTVFWYRQTMMQGLELLAYFRNRAPLDDSGMPKDRFSAEMPDATLATLKIQPSEPRDSAVYFCASGGPYNEQFFGPGTRLTVL.

The chain's CDR3 is CASSDSQETQYF. CDR3 sequence (DNA): TGTGCCAGCAGTGATTCCCAAGAGACCCAGTACTTC. V usage is TRBV6-2 or TRBV6-3 and J usage is TRBJ2-5; the D is unclear. The CDR3 runs to 12 residues. V was shortened by 5 bases and J by 1 base, with 5 bases between the two germline ends. CDR1 and CDR2 from the germline V gene are MNHEY and SVGEGT.

This clonotype was observed a few times. The CDR3 is CASSSTGRDGEKLFF. The CDR3 region has the DNA TGTGCCAGCAGCTCAACAGGGAGGGACGGAGAAAAACTGTTTTTT. The rearrangement uses TRBV13 and TRBJ1-4; D might be TRBD1 (6 bases). Trimming took off 4 bases at V and 8 bases at J, with 17 bases between the two ends. Germline V lookup: CDR1 PRHDT, CDR2 FYEKMQ (reference sequence). The CDR3 has 15 residues.

This clonotype was counted a few times. The chain recombines TRBV5-1 with TRBJ1-1; no clear D. V was trimmed by 0 bases and J by 4 bases, leaving 13 bases between them. Germline V gene data show CDR1 as SGHRS and CDR2 as YFSETQ. This CDR3 spans 15 amino acids. The chain's CDR3 is CASSLALLTRTEAFF. CDR3 bases: TGCGCCAGCAGCTTGGCACTCTTAACCCGCACTGAAGCTTTCTTT.

This clonotype has a count of ten or more. V is TRBV2 and J is TRBJ1-5; TRBD1 is a possible D gene (6 bases). Deletions cut 0 bases from V and 0 bases from J, with 15 bases between. Germline V gene lookup returns CDR1 SNHLY and CDR2 FYNNEI. The CDR3 spans 18 residues. CDR3 DNA: TGTGCCAGCAGTGAAGCCACGCGTGGGACAAATAGCAATCAGCCCCAGCATTTT. It encodes CASSEATRGTNSNQPQHF. Based on the CDR3 plus reference TRBV2 and TRBJ1-5, the full variable domain is EPEVTQTPSHQVTQMGQEVILRCVPISNHLYFYWYRQILGQKVEFLVSFYNNEISEKSEIFDDQFSVERPDGSNFTLKIRSTKLEDSAMYFCASSEATRGTNSNQPQHFGDGTRLSIL.

By share of the sample, this clonotype is medium-sized. The chain carries TRBV28 and TRBJ2-7; 15 positions match TRBD2. The V and J ends lost 5 bases and 3 bases, in that order; junction bases with no gene match: 8. Germline V gene data show CDR1 as MDHEN and CDR2 as SYDVKM. The CDR3 loop spans 17 amino acids. CDR3 sequence (DNA): TGTGCCAGCAGTCAGGGACTAGCGGGGGGCTCTGGCTACGAGCAGTACTTC. It codes for CASSQGLAGGSGYEQYF.

The V gene is TRBV5-1, the J gene TRBJ1-4, with D tentatively TRBD1 (5 bases). The CDR3 loop spans 15 amino acids. V was cut by 0 bases and J by 10 bases, with 16 bases left in between. Germline assignment: CDR1 SGHRS and CDR2 YFSETQ. CDR3 nucleotides: TGCGCCAGCAGCTTGGCCGGGCAGCCTAGGGGAAAACTGTTTTTT. Encoded protein: CASSLAGQPRGKLFF.

This clonotype is medium-sized in the sample. The chain has TRBV10-2 and TRBJ2-1; D may be TRBD1 or TRBD2 (5 bases each). Germline lookup yields CDR1 WSHSY and CDR2 SAAADI. Trimming pared 3 bases from V and 9 bases from J, leaving 21 bases between. This CDR3 spans 16 amino acids. The chain's CDR3 is CASSDPFSSGPREQFF. The CDR3 region has the DNA TGCGCCAGCAGTGACCCCTTCTCCTCGGGGCCGCGTGAGCAGTTCTTC.

This clonotype was seen only a few times. The chain joins TRBV28 to TRBJ2-7, with 10 bases that match TRBD1. CDR3 length: 15 amino acids. CDR1 MDHEN and CDR2 SYDVKM come from the germline V gene. Losses at the gene ends were 5 bases for V and 0 bases for J; bases not matched to a gene: 4. CDR3 loop: CASSAGQGISYEQYF. The CDR3 coding sequence is TGTGCCAGCAGTGCGGGACAGGGGATCTCCTACGAGCAGTACTTC.

The V and J genes are TRBV29-1 and TRBJ1-2; D is possibly TRBD1 (5 bases). V was pared by 4 bases and J by 8 bases, with 11 bases between. Germline CDR1 and CDR2: SQVTM and ANQGSEA. The CDR3 length is 11 residues. CDR3 region: CSVVPGEGYTF. CDR3 nucleotide sequence: TGCAGCGTTGTACCGGGGGAGGGCTACACCTTC.

This chain uses TRBV19 with TRBJ2-7; 10 positions agree with TRBD1. After removal of 8 bases from V and 5 bases from J, the junction contained 6 bases not matched to a gene. CDR1 and CDR2 from the germline V gene are LNHDA and SQIVND (reference sequence). The CDR3 has 13 amino acids. Written as DNA, the CDR3 is TGTGCCAGTTCGACAGGGGGCTGGGACGAGCAGTACTTC. It codes for CASSTGGWDEQYF.

This clonotype was seen repeatedly, ten times or more. The chain links TRBV7-2 to TRBJ2-1; the D gene could be TRBD1 or TRBD2 (5 bases each). The CDR3 is made up of 19 amino acids. The germline V gene has CDR1 SGHTA and CDR2 FQGNSA. Trimming cost V 1 base and J 6 bases, with 25 bases left between them. DNA of the CDR3: TGTGCCAGCAGCTTAGTGACCTCCCCGGGACCCCTGCCCCGCAATGAGCAGTTCTTC. Its protein product is CASSLVTSPGPLPRNEQFF.

The V gene is TRBV11-2, the J gene TRBJ2-7; D unresolved. Germline V lookup: CDR1 SGHAT, CDR2 FQNNGV. V dropped 0 bases and J dropped 0 bases, with 9 bases sitting between them. The CDR3 covers 15 residues. The CDR3 sequence is CASSLEAGISYEQYF. The DNA for the CDR3 is TGTGCCAGCAGCTTAGAGGCTGGCATCTCCTACGAGCAGTACTTC.

This clonotype has a handful of counts. The rearrangement uses TRBV18 and TRBJ2-5; D is ambiguous. CDR1 is KGHSH, CDR2 LQKENI, per germline. The ends were cut back, 6 bases at V and 5 bases at J, with 10 bases in the middle. The CDR3 consists of 12 residues. The CDR3 bases are TGTGCCAGCTCCCCTGTAGTGGAGACCCAGTACTTC. Amino acid sequence: CASSPVVETQYF.

This clonotype was counted a few times. This chain connects TRBV7-9 to TRBJ2-7; no reliable D call. V gave up 2 bases and J gave up 5 bases, with 4 bases separating them. This CDR3 region has 11 residues. Germline V gives CDR1 SEHNR, CDR2 FQNEAQ (reference sequence). The CDR3 loop is CASSLSNEQYF. CDR3 DNA: TGTGCCAGCAGCTTAAGCAACGAGCAGTACTTC. The whole variable domain, remainder taken from reference TRBV7-9 and TRBJ2-7, is DTGVSQNPRHKITKRGQNVTFRCDPISEHNRLYWYRQTLGQGPEFLTYFQNEAQLEKSRLLSDRFSAERPKGSFSTLEIQRTEQGDSAMYLCASSLSNEQYFGPGTRLTVT.

This clonotype was found many times. The chain uses TRBV29-1 and TRBJ2-7; 8 nucleotides line up with TRBD2. The CDR3 sequence is 15 residues long. Unmatched junction bases numbered 14, after V lost 4 bases and J lost 6 bases. Germline values: CDR1 SQVTM, CDR2 ANQGSEA. The CDR3 nucleotides read TGCAGCGTTGCCCCCGGGACTAGTAACGATCGCGAGCAGTACTTC. It specifies CSVAPGTSNDREQYF.

This clonotype was seen a few times. This chain links TRBV20-1 with TRBJ1-1; TRBD1 aligns across 9 bases. Germline V gives CDR1 DFQATT, CDR2 SNEGSKA (reference sequence). The junction had 3 bases not matched to a gene; V was cut back by 6 bases and J by 4 bases. The CDR3 consists of 12 residues. The DNA for the CDR3 is TGCAGTGCCGGGACAGGGCGCACTGAAGCTTTCTTT. This encodes CSAGTGRTEAFF.

This clonotype was observed a handful of times. The V and J genes are TRBV7-2 and TRBJ2-4; D may be TRBD1 (5 bases). Trimming left V 1 base short and J 0 bases short, with 10 bases between. The germline V gene has CDR1 SGHTA and CDR2 FQGNSA. This CDR3 has 16 amino acids. The CDR3 is CASSLDGALAKNIQYF. In DNA, the CDR3 is TGTGCCAGCAGCTTAGATGGGGCTCTAGCCAAAAACATTCAGTACTTC.

The chain uses TRBV5-1 and TRBJ1-2, with a possible D match to TRBD1 (5 bases). V was trimmed by 4 bases and J by 6 bases, leaving 16 bases between them. Germline V gene lookup returns CDR1 SGHRS and CDR2 YFSETQ. The CDR3 totals 14 residues. CDR3 protein: CASSPGGRPDGYTF. The CDR3 DNA sequence: TGCGCCAGCAGCCCGGGGGGTCGCCCAGATGGCTACACCTTC.

This clonotype was picked up many times. The J gene is TRBJ2-7, the V gene TRBV4-2, with TRBD2 matching over 10 bases. Germline CDR1 and CDR2: LGHNA and YNFKEQ. V lost 1 base, J lost 4 bases, and 7 bases stayed unmatched. There are 16 residues in the CDR3. CDR3 coding DNA: TGTGCCAGCAGCCAAGTCCAGGCTAGCGGGGGTTACGAGCAGTACTTC. It translates to CASSQVQASGGYEQYF.

This clonotype was recorded at least ten times. A read error may produce the germline difference seen at one junction end. V usage is TRBV13 and J usage is TRBJ2-2; the match to TRBD1 covers 9 bases. Germline V lookup: CDR1 PRHDT, CDR2 FYEKMQ (reference sequence). The CDR3 length is 19 residues. The CDR3 sequence is CASSLVPGQGPDPPGVLFF. The CDR3 coding sequence is TGTGCCAGCAGCCTAGTCCCGGGACAGGGACCAGACCCTCCAGGGGTGCTGTTTTTT. The whole variable domain, remainder taken from reference TRBV13 and TRBJ2-2, is AAGVIQSPRHLIKEKRETATLKCYPIPRHDTVYWYQQGPGQDPQFLISFYEKMQSDKGSIPDRFSAQQFSDYHSELNMSSLELGDSALYFCASSLVPGQGPDPPGVLFFGEGSRLTVL.